These T cell receptor beta chains were read from a single sample in a study of shared clonotypes between healthy human individuals. Sequencing was performed with immunoSEQ multiplex PCR; in TCRdb, only in-frame clones are kept and a portion is missing. Here the sample spans around 640,000 clones, approximately 96% being singletons. The sequencing sample was made of naive CD8+ T cells sorted from blood. Receptors originate from a young woman in good health. CDR3s include the opening cysteine and the closing phenylalanine or tryptophan. D genes are given only for firm matches. Rows give clone size only sometimes, using once, few, many, or a class for an expanded clone.

d_call: -; clone_size: -; j_call: TRBJ2-7; v_call: TRBV28; cdr3_aa: CASSSGHYPNEQYF; cdr3_nt: TGTGCCAGCAGTTCAGGTCATTATCCCAACGAGCAGTACTTC
d_call: -; clone_size: -; j_call: TRBJ2-7; v_call: TRBV7-2; cdr3_aa: CASSLGEPSSYEQYF; cdr3_nt: TGTGCCAGCAGCTTAGGCGAACCGAGCTCCTACGAGCAGTACTTC
d_call: TRBD2; clone_size: -; j_call: TRBJ2-1; v_call: TRBV19; cdr3_aa: CASSTLKGGRAVYEQFF; cdr3_nt: TGTGCCAGTAGTACCCTTAAGGGTGGGAGGGCCGTTTATGAGCAGTTCTTC
d_call: -; clone_size: -; j_call: TRBJ2-1; v_call: TRBV27; cdr3_aa: CASSLGLYNEQFF; cdr3_nt: TGTGCCAGCAGTTTAGGTCTTTACAATGAGCAGTTCTTC
d_call: TRBD2; clone_size: -; j_call: TRBJ2-6; v_call: TRBV19; cdr3_aa: CASSIDQSSGTLLGANVLTF; cdr3_nt: TGTGCCAGTAGTATAGATCAGTCTAGCGGGACCCTACTAGGGGCCAACGTCCTGACTTTC
d_call: TRBD1; clone_size: -; j_call: TRBJ1-2; v_call: TRBV7-9; cdr3_aa: CASSTQTGRGLGYTF; cdr3_nt: TGTGCCAGCAGCACCCAGACAGGGCGGGGATTGGGCTACACCTTC
d_call: -; clone_size: -; j_call: TRBJ1-1; v_call: TRBV7-9; cdr3_aa: CASSSGTGNTEAFF; cdr3_nt: TGTGCCAGCAGCTCCGGGACCGGAAACACTGAAGCTTTCTTT
d_call: -; clone_size: -; j_call: TRBJ1-5; v_call: TRBV13; cdr3_aa: CASSSPGLNQPQHF; cdr3_nt: TGTGCCAGCAGCTCACCGGGACTTAATCAGCCCCAGCATTTT
d_call: -; clone_size: -; j_call: TRBJ2-1; v_call: TRBV9; cdr3_aa: CASSVATSGRDEQFF; cdr3_nt: TGTGCCAGCAGCGTAGCTACGAGCGGTCGGGATGAGCAGTTCTTC
d_call: TRBD1; clone_size: -; j_call: TRBJ2-3; v_call: TRBV27; cdr3_aa: CASSLSRQGGQYF; cdr3_nt: TGTGCCAGCAGTTTATCCCGACAGGGGGGTCAGTATTTT
d_call: -; clone_size: once; j_call: TRBJ2-7; v_call: TRBV5-4; cdr3_aa: CASSPSPVLGAEEQYF; cdr3_nt: TGTGCCAGCAGCCCAAGCCCGGTTCTGGGGGCAGAAGAGCAGTACTTC
d_call: -; clone_size: -; j_call: TRBJ1-5; v_call: TRBV7-8; cdr3_aa: CASSLDVGGGQPQHF; cdr3_nt: TGTGCCAGCAGCTTAGATGTCGGGGGCGGCCAGCCCCAGCATTTT
d_call: TRBD1; clone_size: -; j_call: TRBJ1-2; v_call: TRBV19; cdr3_aa: CASSPGTGNYGYTF; cdr3_nt: TGTGCCAGTAGTCCTGGGACAGGAAACTATGGCTACACCTTC
d_call: -; clone_size: -; j_call: TRBJ2-5; v_call: TRBV7-9; cdr3_aa: CASSPVEMYQETQYF; cdr3_nt: TGTGCCAGCAGCCCCGTAGAGATGTACCAAGAGACCCAGTACTTC
d_call: TRBD1; clone_size: once; j_call: TRBJ2-7; v_call: TRBV27; cdr3_aa: CASSITSGQGIYEQYF; cdr3_nt: TGTGCCAGCAGTATAACCTCGGGACAGGGGATCTACGAGCAGTACTTC
d_call: -; clone_size: -; j_call: TRBJ2-2; v_call: TRBV28; cdr3_aa: CASSLLVDMETGELFF; cdr3_nt: TGTGCCAGCAGTTTACTTGTAGACATGGAAACCGGGGAGCTGTTTTTT
d_call: -; clone_size: -; j_call: TRBJ1-2; v_call: TRBV10-1; cdr3_aa: CASSEFESRGYTF; cdr3_nt: TGCGCCAGCAGTGAGTTTGAATCGCGTGGCTACACCTTC
d_call: -; clone_size: -; j_call: TRBJ2-7; v_call: TRBV4-1; cdr3_aa: CASSQEFYVSEQYF; cdr3_nt: TGCGCCAGCAGCCAAGAATTTTATGTGTCCGAGCAGTACTTC
d_call: -; clone_size: -; j_call: TRBJ2-1; v_call: TRBV28; cdr3_aa: CASSFNFEQFF; cdr3_nt: TGTGCCAGCAGTTTTAACTTCGAGCAGTTCTTC
d_call: TRBD2; clone_size: -; j_call: TRBJ2-3; v_call: TRBV4-2; cdr3_aa: CASSQDSGMSTDTQYF; cdr3_nt: TGTGCCAGCAGCCAAGATAGCGGGATGAGCACAGATACGCAGTATTTT
d_call: -; clone_size: -; j_call: TRBJ2-7; v_call: TRBV29-1; cdr3_aa: CSVASSSPIYEQYF; cdr3_nt: TGCAGCGTAGCTAGCTCCTCTCCCATCTACGAGCAGTACTTC
d_call: TRBD1; clone_size: -; j_call: TRBJ2-7; v_call: TRBV19; cdr3_aa: CASSPGQENYEQYF; cdr3_nt: TGTGCCAGTAGTCCAGGACAGGAAAACTACGAGCAGTACTTC
d_call: -; clone_size: -; j_call: TRBJ2-7; v_call: TRBV4-1; cdr3_aa: CASSQVDPSYEQYF; cdr3_nt: TGCGCCAGCAGCCAAGTTGACCCATCTTACGAGCAGTACTTC
d_call: TRBD1; clone_size: -; j_call: TRBJ2-7; v_call: TRBV5-6; cdr3_aa: CASSTGTGSYEQYF; cdr3_nt: TGTGCCAGCAGCACCGGGACAGGGAGTTACGAGCAGTACTTC
d_call: -; clone_size: once; j_call: TRBJ1-2; v_call: TRBV28; cdr3_aa: CASRGPVYYGYTF; cdr3_nt: TGTGCCAGCCGGGGGCCCGTCTACTATGGCTACACCTTC
d_call: TRBD2; clone_size: -; j_call: TRBJ2-2; v_call: TRBV28; cdr3_aa: CASSPLTSGYIGELFF; cdr3_nt: TGTGCCAGCAGCCCCCTTACTAGCGGGTATATCGGGGAGCTGTTTTTT
d_call: -; clone_size: -; j_call: TRBJ2-7; v_call: TRBV5-1; cdr3_aa: CASSFYGNYEQYF; cdr3_nt: TGCGCCAGCAGCTTCTATGGGAACTACGAGCAGTACTTC
d_call: -; clone_size: -; j_call: TRBJ2-3; v_call: TRBV2; cdr3_aa: CASNVDTQYF; cdr3_nt: TGTGCCAGCAATGTTGATACGCAGTATTTT
d_call: TRBD2; clone_size: -; j_call: TRBJ2-1; v_call: TRBV5-6; cdr3_aa: CASSLGLAGGGRPQNEQFF; cdr3_nt: TGTGCCAGCAGCTTGGGACTAGCGGGAGGAGGACGTCCTCAAAATGAGCAGTTCTTC
d_call: -; clone_size: -; j_call: TRBJ2-2; v_call: TRBV10-3; cdr3_aa: CAISEEGWELFF; cdr3_nt: TGTGCCATCAGTGAGGAGGGCTGGGAGCTGTTTTTT
d_call: -; clone_size: -; j_call: TRBJ2-7; v_call: TRBV28; cdr3_aa: CASESGHGTYEQYF; cdr3_nt: TGTGCCAGCGAGTCGGGACACGGTACCTACGAGCAGTACTTC
d_call: TRBD1; clone_size: -; j_call: TRBJ1-3; v_call: TRBV2; cdr3_aa: CASSEGTGAGNTIYF; cdr3_nt: TGTGCCAGCAGTGAGGGGACAGGGGCTGGAAACACCATATATTTT
d_call: -; clone_size: -; j_call: TRBJ2-7; v_call: TRBV4-1; cdr3_aa: CASTGGLGEQYF; cdr3_nt: TGCGCCAGCACCGGAGGTCTAGGCGAGCAGTACTTC
d_call: -; clone_size: -; j_call: TRBJ2-2; v_call: TRBV7-9; cdr3_aa: CASSLVVTPRELFF; cdr3_nt: TGTGCCAGCAGCTTAGTGGTCACACCGCGGGAGCTGTTTTTT
d_call: -; clone_size: once; j_call: TRBJ2-7; v_call: TRBV6-6; cdr3_aa: CASSYGGQAYEQYF; cdr3_nt: TGTGCCAGCAGTTACGGGGGACAAGCCTACGAGCAGTACTTC
d_call: TRBD1; clone_size: -; j_call: TRBJ2-2; v_call: TRBV11-3; cdr3_aa: CASSLDRGTGELFF; cdr3_nt: TGTGCCAGCAGCTTGGACAGGGGAACCGGGGAGCTGTTTTTT
d_call: TRBD2; clone_size: -; j_call: TRBJ2-7; v_call: TRBV7-8; cdr3_aa: CASSLGGLDAEQYF; cdr3_nt: TGTGCCAGCAGCTTAGGAGGACTAGATGCCGAGCAGTACTTC
d_call: -; clone_size: -; j_call: TRBJ1-1; v_call: TRBV10-1; cdr3_aa: CASCPDSSTEAFF; cdr3_nt: TGCGCCAGCTGCCCTGACAGCTCCACTGAAGCTTTCTTT
d_call: -; clone_size: -; j_call: TRBJ1-2; v_call: TRBV28; cdr3_aa: CASSTTGYGYTF; cdr3_nt: TGTGCCAGCAGTACGACAGGTTATGGCTACACCTTC
d_call: TRBD2; clone_size: -; j_call: TRBJ2-3; v_call: TRBV19; cdr3_aa: CASSPRLSSGYSTDTQYF; cdr3_nt: TGTGCCAGTAGTCCTCGCCTCTCTAGCGGGTATAGCACAGATACGCAGTATTTT
d_call: TRBD2; clone_size: -; j_call: TRBJ2-1; v_call: TRBV5-4; cdr3_aa: CASNLAGANYNEQFF; cdr3_nt: TGTGCCAGCAACCTAGCGGGAGCCAACTACAATGAGCAGTTCTTC
d_call: -; clone_size: -; j_call: TRBJ1-2; v_call: TRBV27; cdr3_aa: CASRSGFSGYTF; cdr3_nt: TGTGCCAGCAGGTCTGGGTTTTCCGGCTACACCTTC
d_call: TRBD2; clone_size: -; j_call: TRBJ2-1; v_call: TRBV5-6; cdr3_aa: CASSREGNEQFF; cdr3_nt: TGTGCCAGCAGCCGGGAGGGAAATGAGCAGTTCTTC
d_call: TRBD1; clone_size: -; j_call: TRBJ2-7; v_call: TRBV6-1; cdr3_aa: CASSASTGVAYEQYF; cdr3_nt: TGTGCCAGCAGTGCTTCAACAGGGGTGGCCTACGAGCAGTACTTC
d_call: -; clone_size: -; j_call: TRBJ2-5; v_call: TRBV9; cdr3_aa: CASSPLGQQEETQYF; cdr3_nt: TGTGCCAGCAGCCCCCTCGGACAGCAGGAAGAGACCCAGTACTTC
d_call: -; clone_size: few; j_call: TRBJ1-1; v_call: TRBV7-9; cdr3_aa: CASSSLTGVF; cdr3_nt: TGTGCCAGCAGCTCGCTCACCGGTGTTTTT
d_call: TRBD2; clone_size: -; j_call: TRBJ2-7; v_call: TRBV9; cdr3_aa: CASSEGLAGAHEQYF; cdr3_nt: TGTGCCAGCAGCGAAGGACTAGCGGGAGCCCACGAGCAGTACTTC
d_call: -; clone_size: -; j_call: TRBJ2-7; v_call: TRBV13; cdr3_aa: CASSWGTSYEQYF; cdr3_nt: TGTGCCAGCAGCTGGGGGACCTCCTACGAGCAGTACTTC
d_call: TRBD1; clone_size: -; j_call: TRBJ2-6; v_call: TRBV28; cdr3_aa: CASSPSTGGSTGANVLTF; cdr3_nt: TGTGCCAGCAGTCCCTCGACAGGGGGCTCAACAGGGGCCAACGTCCTGACTTTC
d_call: TRBD2; clone_size: -; j_call: TRBJ2-1; v_call: TRBV12-5; cdr3_aa: CASGSTTNPGLAGHGEQFF; cdr3_nt: TGTGCTAGTGGTTCAACCACTAATCCGGGACTAGCGGGCCACGGTGAGCAGTTCTTC
d_call: -; clone_size: -; j_call: TRBJ2-1; v_call: TRBV12-1; cdr3_aa: CASSFAATSGRGGISYNEQFF; cdr3_nt: TGTGCCAGCAGCTTTGCCGCGACTAGCGGGAGAGGGGGTATTTCCTACAATGAGCAGTTCTTC
d_call: -; clone_size: -; j_call: TRBJ2-2; v_call: TRBV6-5; cdr3_aa: CASTPSVTGELFF; cdr3_nt: TGTGCCAGCACTCCTTCAGTAACCGGGGAGCTGTTTTTT
d_call: -; clone_size: -; j_call: TRBJ2-7; v_call: TRBV4-2; cdr3_aa: CASSQGGYEQYF; cdr3_nt: TGTGCCAGCAGCCAAGGGGGATACGAGCAGTACTTC
d_call: -; clone_size: -; j_call: TRBJ2-2; v_call: TRBV9; cdr3_aa: CASSVEDRSGELFF; cdr3_nt: TGTGCCAGCAGCGTAGAAGACCGGTCCGGGGAGCTGTTTTTT